This T cell receptor (beta chain) was documented in a study of blood T cell repertoires in COVID-19. CDR3 length: 15 amino acids. The germline CDR1 and CDR2 sequences are WNHNN and SYGVQD (reference sequence). The V end lost 3 bases, the J end lost 5 bases, and 17 bases lay between the germline ends. The data were produced by immunoSEQ multiplex PCR, yet TCRdb's version contains in-frame clones alone and is incomplete. There are 300,000 to 350,000 clones in the sample; approximately 83% occur only once, and 2.2% lies in the top ten. Recruits, aged 18 to 89 years, lived in some 25 US areas. The rearrangement joins TRBV10-1 to TRBJ2-7; no firm D call. This TCR was recovered from a man under 40 who had recovered from COVID-19. The sample consisted of PBMCs or T cells enriched from blood (not recorded which). CDR3 DNA: TGCGCCAGCAGTGATGGGCCAGGTTTTCCCCACGAGCAGTACTTC. Its translation: CASSDGPGFPHEQYF.